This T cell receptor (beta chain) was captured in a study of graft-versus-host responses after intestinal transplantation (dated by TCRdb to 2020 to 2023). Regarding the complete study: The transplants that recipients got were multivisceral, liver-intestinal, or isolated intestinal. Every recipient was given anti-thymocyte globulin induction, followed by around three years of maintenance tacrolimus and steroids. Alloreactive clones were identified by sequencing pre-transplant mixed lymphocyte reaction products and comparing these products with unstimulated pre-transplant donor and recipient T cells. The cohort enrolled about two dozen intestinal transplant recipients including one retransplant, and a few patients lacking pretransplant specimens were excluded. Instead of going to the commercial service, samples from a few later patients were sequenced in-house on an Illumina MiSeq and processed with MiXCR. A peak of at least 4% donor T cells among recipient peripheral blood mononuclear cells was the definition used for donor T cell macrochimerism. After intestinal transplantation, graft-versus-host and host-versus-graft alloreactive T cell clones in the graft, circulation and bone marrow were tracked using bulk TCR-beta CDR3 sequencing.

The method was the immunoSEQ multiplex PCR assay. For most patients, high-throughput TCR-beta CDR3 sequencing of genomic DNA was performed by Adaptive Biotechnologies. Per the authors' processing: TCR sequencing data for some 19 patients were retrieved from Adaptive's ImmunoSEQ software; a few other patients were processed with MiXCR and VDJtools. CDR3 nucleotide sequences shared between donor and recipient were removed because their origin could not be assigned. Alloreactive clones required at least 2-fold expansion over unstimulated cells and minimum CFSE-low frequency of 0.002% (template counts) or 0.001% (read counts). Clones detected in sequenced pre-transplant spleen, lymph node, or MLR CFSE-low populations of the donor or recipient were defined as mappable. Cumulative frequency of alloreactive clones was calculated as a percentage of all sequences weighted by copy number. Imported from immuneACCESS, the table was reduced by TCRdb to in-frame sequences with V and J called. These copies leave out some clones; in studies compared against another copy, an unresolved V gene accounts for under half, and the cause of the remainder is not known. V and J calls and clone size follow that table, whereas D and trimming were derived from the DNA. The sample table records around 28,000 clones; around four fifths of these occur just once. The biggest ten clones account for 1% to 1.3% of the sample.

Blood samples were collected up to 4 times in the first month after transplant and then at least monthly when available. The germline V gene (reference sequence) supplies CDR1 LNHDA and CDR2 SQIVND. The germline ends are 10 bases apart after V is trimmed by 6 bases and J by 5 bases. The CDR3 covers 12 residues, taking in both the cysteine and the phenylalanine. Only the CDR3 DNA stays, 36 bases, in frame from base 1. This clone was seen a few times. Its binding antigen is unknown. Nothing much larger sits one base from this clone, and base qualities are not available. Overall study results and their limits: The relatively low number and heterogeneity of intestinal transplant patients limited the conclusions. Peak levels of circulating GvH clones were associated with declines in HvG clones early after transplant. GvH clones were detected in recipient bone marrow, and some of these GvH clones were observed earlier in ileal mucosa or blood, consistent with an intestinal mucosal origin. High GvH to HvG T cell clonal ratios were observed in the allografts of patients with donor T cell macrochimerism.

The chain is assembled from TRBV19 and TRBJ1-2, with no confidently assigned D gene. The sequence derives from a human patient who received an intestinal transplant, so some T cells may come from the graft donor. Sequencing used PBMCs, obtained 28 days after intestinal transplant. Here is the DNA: TGTGCCAGTAGCATACCCCATTATGGCTACACCTTC. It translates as CASSIPHYGYTF.